One sample yielded the 27 T cell receptor beta chains listed below, sequenced in a study of blood T cells in healthy people across ages (dated by TCRdb to the mid-2010s). Library prep was done by 5' RACE. Instrument used: Illumina HiSeq 2500. A second PCR of roughly 6 to 12 cycles was run with a J-beta primer mix and a sample-barcoded 5' primer. Clones were called with MiXCR by TCRdb after fastp trimmed the public reads at Q25, and only in-frame beta chains were retained. Entries are consolidated by CDR3 protein sequence, retaining the most common genes and DNA. Within this sample are roughly 830,000 distinct CDR3 sequences, with roughly 60% of them counted one time only. Of the sample, around a quarter falls within the top ten clones. The sequenced material came from blood. These receptors all come from a man aged 25-45 years in good health.

The chain is built from TRBV2 and TRBJ1-4, with D perhaps matching TRBD1 (5 bases). The CDR3 covers 14 residues. The ends were cut back, 6 bases at V and 2 bases at J, with 10 bases in the middle. The germline CDR1 and CDR2 sequences are SNHLY and FYNNEI. CDR3 bases: TGTGCCAGCAGACGGGACTTTACTAATGAAAAACTGTTTTTT. Protein sequence: CASRRDFTNEKLFF.

CDR3 amino acids: CASSPQGARTGELFF. The CDR3 nucleotides read TGTGCCAGCAGTCCACAGGGGGCGAGGACCGGGGAGCTGTTTTTT. J is TRBJ2-2 and V is TRBV2, with 9 positions matching TRBD1. The V segment lost 5 bases and the J segment 5 bases; nucleotides outside the gene matches: 6. The CDR3 runs 15 residues. In germline, CDR1 is SNHLY, CDR2 FYNNEI.

The rearrangement joins TRBV3-1 to TRBJ2-1; D gene uncertain. CDR1 and CDR2 from the germline V gene are LGHDT and YNNKEL (reference sequence). This CDR3 is 16 amino acids long. Trimming took off 0 bases at V and 2 bases at J, with 11 bases between the two ends. CDR3 protein: CASSQDQWVPYNEQFF. The DNA of the CDR3 is TGTGCCAGCAGCCAAGATCAATGGGTCCCCTACAATGAGCAGTTCTTC.

This clonotype was recorded a few times. The chain uses TRBV7-9 and TRBJ2-7; 7 nucleotides align to TRBD1. The length of the CDR3 is 14 residues. The J segment lost 3 bases and the V segment lost 5 bases, leaving 7 bases of the junction unmatched. Germline V gives CDR1 SEHNR, CDR2 FQNEAQ (reference sequence). The CDR3 region is CASSTGQLNYEQYF. The CDR3, as DNA: TGTGCCAGCAGCACGGGACAGCTTAACTACGAGCAGTACTTC. The full variable domain, with the rest looked up from reference TRBV7-9 and TRBJ2-7, is DTGVSQNPRHKITKRGQNVTFRCDPISEHNRLYWYRQTLGQGPEFLTYFQNEAQLEKSRLLSDRFSAERPKGSFSTLEIQRTEQGDSAMYLCASSTGQLNYEQYFGPGTRLTVT.

The chain joins TRBV25-1 to TRBJ2-1, with TRBD2 matching over 10 bases. Trimming took 4 bases from V and 8 from J; bases not matched to a gene: 8. This CDR3 contains 15 residues. Germline CDR1 MGHDK, CDR2 SYGVNS. CDR3 in amino acids: CASSANSGGRDEQFF. The CDR3 nucleotides are TGTGCCAGCAGTGCAAATAGCGGGGGGCGGGATGAGCAGTTCTTC. The full variable domain, with the rest looked up from reference TRBV25-1 and TRBJ2-1, is EADIYQTPRYLVIGTGKKITLECSQTMGHDKMYWYQQDPGMELHLIHYSYGVNSTEKGDLSSESTVSRIRTEHFPLTLESARPSHTSQYLCASSANSGGRDEQFFGPGTRLTVL.

At least ten counts were recorded for this clonotype. The junction does not match germline at one end; this may be a read error. The chain links TRBV20-1 to TRBJ2-5; 8 bases agree with TRBD1. The CDR3 runs 16 residues. Germline CDR1 is DFQATT and CDR2 is SNEGSKA (reference sequence). The CDR3 loop reads CSARRPGQGRQVTQYF. CDR3 sequence (DNA): TGCAGTGCTCGAAGACCAGGACAGGGAAGGCAAGTGACCCAGTACTTC.

The chain couples TRBV30 to TRBJ2-7; the match to TRBD2 covers 8 bases. J lost 2 bases, V lost 7 bases, and 4 bases had no gene match. This CDR3 spans 12 amino acids. Germline-derived CDR1 and CDR2 are GTSNPN and SVGIG (reference sequence). The CDR3 DNA sequence: TGTGCCTCTACTAGCGGCCCCTACGAGCAGTACTTC. Translation: CASTSGPYEQYF.

The rearrangement joins TRBV7-2 to TRBJ2-1; the D gene could be TRBD1 or TRBD2 (5 bases each). The CDR3 is made up of 11 amino acids. CDR1 is SGHTA, CDR2 FQGNSA, per germline. The V gene lost 8 bases and the J gene lost 10 bases, with 12 bases spanning the gap. CDR3 in amino acids: CASALGAEQFF. The CDR3 DNA is TGTGCCAGCGCCCTCGGGGCCGAGCAGTTCTTC.

This clonotype was observed once. One end of the junction fails to match germline, which may point to a read error. V gene TRBV7-2 combines with J gene TRBJ2-3; 7 positions agree with TRBD1. Germline V gene sequence: CDR1 SGHTA, CDR2 FQGNSA. The CDR3 extends over 14 amino acids. The CDR3 is CASSLQGDTDTQYF. Written as DNA, the CDR3 is TGTGCCAGCAGCTTACAGGGGGACACAGATACACAGTATTTT.

The V gene is TRBV6-5, the J gene TRBJ2-1; 16 bases agree with TRBD2. Germline V gene lookup returns CDR1 MNHEY and CDR2 SVGAGI. The ends lost 6 bases at V and 7 bases at J; junction bases unmatched: 3. This CDR3 has 15 amino acids. Here the CDR3 reads CASRLGLAGGNEQFF. CDR3 bases: TGTGCCAGCAGACTGGGACTAGCGGGGGGGAATGAGCAGTTCTTC.

The chain uses TRBV30 and TRBJ2-1; 8 nucleotides match TRBD1. Germline assignment: CDR1 GTSNPN and CDR2 SVGIG (reference sequence). The CDR3 has 15 amino acids. The V gene end was trimmed by 0 bases and the J gene end by 6 bases; junction bases not matched to a gene: 7. CDR3 DNA sequence: TGTGCCTGGAGTGTTGTCCAGGGGGCTTTCAATGAGCAGTTCTTC. It specifies CAWSVVQGAFNEQFF.

This clonotype was seen a few times. This rearrangement joins TRBV3-1 to TRBJ2-1; 9 bases align to TRBD2. The CDR3 is made up of 17 amino acids. Germline V gives CDR1 LGHDT, CDR2 YNNKEL (reference sequence). The V and J ends lost 4 bases and 8 bases, in that order; junction bases with no gene match: 15. Here the CDR3 reads CASSLTTPGLAWYEQFF. CDR3 nucleotide sequence: TGTGCCAGCAGCCTCACGACCCCGGGACTAGCTTGGTATGAGCAGTTCTTC.

The chain joins TRBV29-1 to TRBJ2-5, with D unclear. Trimming took off 4 bases at V and 5 bases at J, with 8 bases between the two ends. The germline gives CDR1 SQVTM, CDR2 ANQGSEA. The CDR3 is made up of 11 amino acids. In DNA, the CDR3 is TGCAGCGTTGGCGATGAGGAGACCCAGTACTTC. Its translation is CSVGDEETQYF.

A few counts support this clonotype. This chain links TRBV12-3 or TRBV12-4 with TRBJ1-2; D call uncertain. V was trimmed by 2 bases and J by 0 bases, leaving 4 bases between them. This CDR3 is 13 amino acids long. CDR3 sequence reads: CASSLRPNYGYTF. CDR3 coding DNA: TGTGCCAGCAGTTTAAGACCTAACTATGGCTACACCTTC.

This chain uses TRBV15 with TRBJ2-5; the D is unclear. The CDR3 extends over 14 amino acids. Germline CDR1 is LNHNV and CDR2 is YYDKDF (reference sequence). V was trimmed by 2 bases and J by 2 bases, leaving 9 bases between them. The CDR3 is CATSRIGVQETQYF. In nucleotides, the CDR3 is TGTGCCACCAGCAGAATCGGTGTGCAAGAGACCCAGTACTTC.

This chain links TRBV5-1 with TRBJ2-7; no reliable D call. Germline CDR1 and CDR2: SGHRS and YFSETQ. The CDR3 is 14 amino acids. Trimming pared 4 bases from V and 2 bases from J, leaving 13 bases between. CDR3 amino acids: CASSPRQAAYEQYF. The DNA of the CDR3 is TGCGCCAGCAGCCCCCGGCAGGCCGCCTACGAGCAGTACTTC.

The CDR3 sequence: CASSAGGRASQADTQYF. For the CDR3, the DNA is TGTGCCAGCAGCGCTGGAGGTAGGGCTAGCCAAGCAGATACGCAGTATTTT. This chain joins TRBV5-4 and TRBJ2-3; possible D gene TRBD2, 5 bases. Trimming shortened V by 4 bases and J by 4 bases, and 22 bases separated the two germline ends. CDR1 is SGHNT, CDR2 YYREEE, per germline (reference sequence). The CDR3 contains 17 residues.

V usage is TRBV12-3 or TRBV12-4 and J usage is TRBJ2-3; TRBD2 is a possible D gene (6 bases). The V gene lost 7 bases and the J gene lost 0 bases, with 8 bases spanning the gap. The CDR3 is made up of 13 amino acids. CDR3 in DNA: TGTGCCAGCACCGGGACTAGCACAGATACGCAGTATTTT. Translated, it gives CASTGTSTDTQYF.

Notes on this clonotype: This sequence may be a read error, since a much larger clone differs from it by one base. The chain links TRBV13 to TRBJ2-7; D is ambiguous. CDR1 PRHDT and CDR2 FYEKMQ come from the germline V gene (reference sequence). The CDR3 runs 12 residues. Trimming removed 5 bases at V and 3 bases at J, with 8 bases between. CDR3 DNA: TGTGCCAGCAGCCCCAAGGGCTACGAGCAGTACTTC. This encodes CASSPKGYEQYF.

The J gene is TRBJ2-1, the V gene TRBV6-2 or TRBV6-3; D gene ambiguous. Trimming pared 4 bases from V and 5 bases from J, leaving 9 bases between. Germline V lookup: CDR1 MNHEY, CDR2 SVGEGT. The CDR3 consists of 13 residues. The CDR3 DNA reads as TGTGCCAGCAGTTTCGAATCCAACAATGAGCAGTTCTTC. Protein: CASSFESNNEQFF.

This clonotype was detected only once. This chain joins TRBV4-1 and TRBJ2-1, with TRBD1 as a possible D gene (6 bases). The V end was cut by 1 base, the J end by 15 bases, with 16 bases between. The CDR3 runs 13 residues. Germline CDR1 is MGHRA and CDR2 is YSYEKL. Here the CDR3 DNA reads TGCGCCAGCAGCCAAGTCCAGGTGGCAGGGGTGTTCTTC. This gives the protein CASSQVQVAGVFF.

In its sample, this clonotype was seen once. The chain employs TRBV28 and TRBJ1-2; TRBD1 matches 7 bases. The germline V gene has CDR1 MDHEN and CDR2 SYDVKM. CDR3 size: 15 residues. The J segment lost 1 base and the V segment lost 8 bases, leaving 10 bases of the junction unmatched. CDR3 residues: CASPLDRVRNYGYTF. CDR3 nucleotides: TGTGCCAGCCCCCTTGACAGGGTCCGTAACTATGGCTACACCTTC.

The rearrangement uses TRBV5-1 and TRBJ2-7; D remains ambiguous. In germline, CDR1 is SGHRS, CDR2 YFSETQ. Trimming took 3 bases from V and 1 from J, leaving 14 bases between them. This CDR3 has 15 amino acids. The CDR3 loop is CASSSRPGTSYEQYF. The CDR3 DNA sequence: TGCGCCAGCAGCTCCCGACCCGGTACTTCCTACGAGCAGTACTTC.

The genes are TRBV7-3 and TRBJ2-1; TRBD2 matches at 7 bases. The CDR3 extends over 16 amino acids. With V trimmed by 6 bases and J by 7 bases, 15 bases remained unmatched. From germline, CDR1 is SGHTA and CDR2 FQGTGA. This CDR3 is CASSSNAAWGGNEQFF. DNA of the CDR3: TGTGCCAGCAGTTCTAACGCAGCCTGGGGAGGGAATGAGCAGTTCTTC.

This chain joins TRBV27 and TRBJ2-7, with 9 bases matching TRBD1. Germline trimming cut 5 bases from V and 5 bases from J; bases unmatched to any gene: 13. The length of the CDR3 is 16 residues. The V gene's germline CDR1 is MNHEY and CDR2 SMNVEV (reference sequence). CDR3 residues: CASSARAGTGSNEQYF. The CDR3 region has the DNA TGTGCCAGCAGTGCTAGGGCCGGGACAGGGTCTAACGAGCAGTACTTC.

J is TRBJ2-3 and V is TRBV7-9; D may correspond to TRBD1 or TRBD2 (5 bases each). CDR3 length: 15 residues. Trimming pared 9 bases from V and 0 bases from J, leaving 16 bases between. Per the germline V gene, CDR1 is SEHNR and CDR2 is FQNEAQ (reference sequence). The CDR3 DNA is TGTGCCAGTCCCCGACCGGGGCATAGCACAGATACGCAGTATTTT. Residues: CASPRPGHSTDTQYF.

The chain is built from TRBV7-2 and TRBJ2-4; 9 positions match TRBD1. The end of the DNA is better explained by TRBJ2-7, so the J call may be wrong. Germline values: CDR1 SGHTA, CDR2 FQGNSA. The CDR3 has 14 amino acids. As DNA, the CDR3 is TGTGCCAGCAGCGTTAACAGACAGGGGGACGAGCAGTACTTC. Encoded protein: CASSVNRQGDEQYF.